This T cell receptor beta chain was sequenced during a study of T cell responses to AZD1222 COVID-19 vaccine (dated by TCRdb to the early 2020s). Some background on the complete study: A total of more than 230 trial participants underwent TCR sequencing, of whom some 210 received two doses of AZD1222 and approximately 25 received two doses of the MenACWY control vaccine. Enrollment into the trials was organized by age into subgroups of 18-55, 56-69 and 70-plus years, and those subgroups contained about 160, 30 and 59 TCR-sequenced participants, respectively.

What the time point label conveys for this sample: about 28 days (+/-7) after the second vaccine dose. Because spike-specific TCR depth and breadth did not differ between the two schedules, AZD1222 recipients who got a second dose at roughly 4 weeks were pooled with those who got a second dose at roughly 12 weeks. Vaccinee samples were obtained from the UK trials COV001 and COV002, which included a single-blind randomized controlled phase 2/3 trial of AZD1222 (ChAdOx1 nCoV-19) in healthy adults. For TCRbeta chain sequencing, PBMC samples from trial participants were taken at day 0 and at day 28 after the second dose. Here is what the overall study found, with its caveats: After two AZD1222 doses, both the breadth and the depth of spike-specific TCRs were significantly higher than at day 0 and than in MenACWY recipients. No day 14 peak-response samples were available, so repertoires were characterized only after the peak T cell response. Reportedly, almost half of the unique spike-specific TCRs recognized epitopes lying outside the regions that are mutated in the B.1.351 and B.1.1.7 variants. Only five to seven AZD1222 recipients were SARS-CoV-2 seropositive at baseline, limiting conclusions about previously exposed vaccinees. Vaccine-associated CD4 TCRs spanned the whole spike protein, with dominant responses in regions 160-218 and 743-854. In the small 56-69-year group, the increase in depth fell short of significance, most likely because of low power. Most participants were white British and females outnumbered males, and the authors suggested that clonal diversity may have been underestimated.

The CDR3 regions of human TCRbeta chains were analyzed by immunosequencing. The authors' analysis ran thus. Repertoire TCRs were checked for matches against a reference library of SARS-CoV-2-specific TCRs that had been generated using the MIRA antigen-specificity platform. Breadth was defined as the fraction of unique TCRs that were SARS-CoV-2-associated, and depth was defined as the fraction of total T cells that were SARS-CoV-2-associated. Using the MIRA data, each spike-specific TCR was mapped to the spike region that the TCR reacts to and placed in a CD4 or CD8 class. Log10-transformed breadth and depth values were compared by one-way ANOVA with Sidak's multiple comparisons tests. The clones in this table, taken by TCRdb from immuneACCESS, are in-frame only. Not every clone is retained; where verified, under half of the shortfall comes from an unresolved V gene, and the cause of the rest is unknown. That table supplies the V and J calls and clone size; D and trimming were determined from the DNA. This sample is represented by some 98,000 clones; almost 90% of them were singletons. The ten largest make up approximately 16% of the sample.

CDR1 and CDR2 were assigned from the germline V gene (reference sequence) as SEHNR and FQNEAQ. The germline ends are 12 bases apart after V is trimmed by 3 bases and J by 3 bases. Reading from cysteine to phenylalanine, the CDR3 counts 14 amino acids. Only the CDR3 DNA stays, 42 bases, in frame from base 1. Note on this clone: Its antigen remains undetermined. Per-nucleotide qualities are absent, and no much larger clonotype sits a single base away.

The sample was peripheral blood, taken 28 days after the second AZD1222 dose. The chain joins TRBV7-9 to TRBJ2-7; matching of 6 bases hints at TRBD2 as the D gene. The sequence came from an adult who received the AZD1222 COVID-19 vaccine. The base sequence is TGTGCCAGCAGCTTCGAGGGACTGAGCTACGAGCAGTACTTC. It codes for CASSFEGLSYEQYF.